The 8 T cell receptor beta chains given below trace back to one sample, sequenced in a study of blood T cell repertoires in COVID-19. Clones were read by immunoSEQ multiplex PCR, and TCRdb kept only the in-frame ones, dropping some. The repertoire consists of under 150,000 clones, with roughly 76% occurring once and the leading ten covering approximately 9%. Sequencing input: peripheral blood. The receptors were gathered from a woman aged 45-59 years with active or convalescent COVID-19.

The CDR3 coding sequence is TGCAGTGCTCTACAGCCCTACGAGCAGTACTTC. This sequence encodes CSALQPYEQYF. The rearrangement uses TRBV20-1 and TRBJ2-7; D remains ambiguous. This CDR3 contains 11 residues. V lost 5 bases and J lost 2, with 7 bases in between. Germline-derived CDR1 and CDR2 are DFQATT and SNEGSKA (reference sequence).

The chain recombines TRBV3-1 (or the pseudogene TRBV3-2) with TRBJ1-2; D remains ambiguous. This CDR3 has 15 amino acids. V was clipped by 0 bases and J by 1 base, with 9 bases between them. Germline CDR1 and CDR2: LGHDT and YNNKEL (reference sequence). Written as DNA, the CDR3 is TGTGCCAGCAGCCAAGACGTCAGGAATAACTATGGCTACACCTTC. Translation: CASSQDVRNNYGYTF.

This clone was observed a few times. Written as DNA, the CDR3 is TGTGCCAGCTCGGGACAGCGAACCGAGCAGTTCTTC. Its protein is CASSGQRTEQFF. The chain uses TRBV5-4 and TRBJ2-1; TRBD1 agrees at 7 bases. V dropped 7 bases and J dropped 10; count of bases not matched to a gene: 8. This CDR3 contains 12 residues. CDR1 and CDR2 (germline): SGHNT, YYREEE (reference sequence).

V usage is TRBV30 and J usage is TRBJ1-2, with D maybe TRBD1 (5 bases). V was shortened by 1 base and J by 0 bases, with 9 bases between the two germline ends. The CDR3 contains 14 residues. Germline V gives CDR1 GTSNPN, CDR2 SVGIG (reference sequence). Written as DNA, the CDR3 is TGTGCCTGGAGTGGAAAGGGGTCTAACTATGGCTACACCTTC. It yields the protein CAWSGKGSNYGYTF.

The chain has TRBV11-1 and TRBJ1-3; D gene ambiguous. V was trimmed by 4 bases and J by 0 bases, leaving 7 bases between them. This CDR3 has 14 residues. Germline loops: CDR1 SGHAT, CDR2 FQDESV (reference sequence). The CDR3 here is CASSSGSSGNTIYF. The CDR3 nucleotides are TGTGCCAGCAGCTCCGGGAGCTCTGGAAACACCATATATTTT.

In its sample, this clone was seen a few times. In DNA form, the CDR3 reads TGTGCCACGCGCCCCGGACAGGGATATGACAATCAGCCCCAGCATTTT. Its protein product is CATRPGQGYDNQPQHF. This rearrangement joins TRBV2 to TRBJ1-5, with 8 bases that match TRBD1. Germline trimming cut 10 bases from V and 3 bases from J; bases unmatched to any gene: 14. Germline V gene lookup returns CDR1 SNHLY and CDR2 FYNNEI. The CDR3 is 16 residues long.

This clone occurred once. The V call is TRBV7-2, the J call TRBJ2-5, with TRBD2 matching 7 bases. This CDR3 is built from 16 residues. CDR1 SGHTA and CDR2 FQGNSA come from the germline V gene. After removal of 1 base from V and 4 bases from J, the junction contained 9 bases not matched to a gene. This CDR3 reads CASSLGSSGRGETQYF. CDR3 nucleotides: TGTGCCAGCAGCTTAGGTAGTAGCGGGCGGGGAGAGACCCAGTACTTC.

J is TRBJ1-1 and V is TRBV5-1; D might be TRBD1 (6 bases). The V gene lost 4 bases and the J gene lost 6 bases, with 16 bases spanning the gap. Per germline, CDR1 SGHRS and CDR2 YFSETQ. The CDR3 has 14 amino acids. As DNA, the CDR3 is TGCGCCAGCAGCATGGGACATTCCGTCCCTGAAGCTTTCTTT. Translation: CASSMGHSVPEAFF. Looking up the rest from reference TRBV5-1 and TRBJ1-1 gives the full variable domain: KAGVTQTPRYLIKTRGQQVTLSCSPISGHRSVSWYQQTPGQGLQFLFEYFSETQRNKGNFPGRFSGRQFSNSRSEMNVSTLELGDSALYLCASSMGHSVPEAFFGQGTRLTVV.